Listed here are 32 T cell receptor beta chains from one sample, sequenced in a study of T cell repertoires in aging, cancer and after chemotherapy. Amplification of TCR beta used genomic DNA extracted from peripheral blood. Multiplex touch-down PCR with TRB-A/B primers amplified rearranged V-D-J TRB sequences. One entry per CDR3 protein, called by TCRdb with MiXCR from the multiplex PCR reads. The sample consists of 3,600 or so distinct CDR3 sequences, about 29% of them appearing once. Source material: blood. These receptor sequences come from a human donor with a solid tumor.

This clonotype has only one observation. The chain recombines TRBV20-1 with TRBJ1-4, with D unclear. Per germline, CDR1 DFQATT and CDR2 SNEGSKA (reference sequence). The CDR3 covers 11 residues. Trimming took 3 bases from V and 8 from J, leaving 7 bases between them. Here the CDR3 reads CSARAYEKLFF. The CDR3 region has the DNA TGCAGTGCTAGGGCCTACGAAAAACTGTTTTTT.

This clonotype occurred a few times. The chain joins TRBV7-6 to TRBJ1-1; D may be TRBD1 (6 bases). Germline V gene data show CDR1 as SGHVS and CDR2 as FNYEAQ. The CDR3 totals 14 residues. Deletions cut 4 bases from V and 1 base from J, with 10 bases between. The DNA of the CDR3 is TGTGCCAGCAGCTCGGACAGTTGGAACACTGAAGCTTTCTTT. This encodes CASSSDSWNTEAFF.

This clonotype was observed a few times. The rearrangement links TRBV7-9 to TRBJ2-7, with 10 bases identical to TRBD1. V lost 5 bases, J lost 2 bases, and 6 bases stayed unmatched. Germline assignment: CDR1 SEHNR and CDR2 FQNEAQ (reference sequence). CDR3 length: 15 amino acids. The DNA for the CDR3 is TGTGCCAGCAGCCCACCGGGACAGGGGACCTACGAGCAGTACTTC. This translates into CASSPPGQGTYEQYF.

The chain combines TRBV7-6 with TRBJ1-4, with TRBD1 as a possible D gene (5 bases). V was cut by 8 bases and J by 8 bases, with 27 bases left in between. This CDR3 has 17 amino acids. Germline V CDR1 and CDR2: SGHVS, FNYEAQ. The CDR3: CASSPFGGVRVGEKLFF. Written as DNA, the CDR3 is TGTGCCAGCTCTCCCTTTGGGGGGGTGAGGGTAGGAGAAAAACTGTTTTTT.

The CDR3 here is CASRGWDYGYTF. CDR3 DNA sequence: TGTGCCAGCAGAGGGTGGGACTATGGCTACACCTTC. The chain is built from TRBV6-1 and TRBJ1-2; D is uncertain. Trimming shortened V by 6 bases and J by 3 bases, and 8 bases separated the two germline ends. The CDR3 covers 12 residues. Germline V CDR1 and CDR2: MNHNS, SASEGT.

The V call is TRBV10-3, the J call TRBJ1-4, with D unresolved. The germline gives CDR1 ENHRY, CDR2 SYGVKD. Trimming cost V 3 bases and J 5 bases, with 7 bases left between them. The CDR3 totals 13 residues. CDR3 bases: TGTGCCATCAGTGAAACAGTAAATGAAAAACTGTTTTTT. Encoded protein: CAISETVNEKLFF.

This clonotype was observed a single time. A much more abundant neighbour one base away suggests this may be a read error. In DNA form, the CDR3 reads TGTGCCAGCAGTTACGGGCTCCGGGCCACCGGGCCCGGGGGGCTGTTTTTT. The encoded protein is CASSYGLRATGPGGLFF. J is TRBJ2-2 and V is TRBV6-5, with TRBD2 as a possible D gene (6 bases). The CDR3 is 17 residues long. The germline CDR1 and CDR2 sequences are MNHEY and SVGAGI.

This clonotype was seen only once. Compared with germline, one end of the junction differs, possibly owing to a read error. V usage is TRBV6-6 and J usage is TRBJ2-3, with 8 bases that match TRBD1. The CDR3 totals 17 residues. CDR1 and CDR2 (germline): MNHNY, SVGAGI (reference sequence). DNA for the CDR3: TGTGCCATCAGTGATCATAAGGGGGCGGCAGGGGGCCCCGTTCGGTATTTT. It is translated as CAISDHKGAAGGPVRYF.

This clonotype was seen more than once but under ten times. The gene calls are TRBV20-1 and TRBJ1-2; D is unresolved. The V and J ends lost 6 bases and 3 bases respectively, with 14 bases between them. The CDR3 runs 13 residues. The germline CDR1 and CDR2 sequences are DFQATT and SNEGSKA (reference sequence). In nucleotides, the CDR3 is TGCAGTGCCCCTATCGGGTCCGACTATGGCTACACCTTC. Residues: CSAPIGSDYGYTF.

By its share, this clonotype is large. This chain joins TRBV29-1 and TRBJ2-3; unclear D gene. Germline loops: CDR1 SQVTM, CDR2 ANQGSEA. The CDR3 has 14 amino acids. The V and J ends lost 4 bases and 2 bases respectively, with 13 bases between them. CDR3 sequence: CSVGSTSYTDTQYF. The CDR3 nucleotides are TGCAGCGTTGGTAGTACTTCGTACACAGATACGCAGTATTTT.

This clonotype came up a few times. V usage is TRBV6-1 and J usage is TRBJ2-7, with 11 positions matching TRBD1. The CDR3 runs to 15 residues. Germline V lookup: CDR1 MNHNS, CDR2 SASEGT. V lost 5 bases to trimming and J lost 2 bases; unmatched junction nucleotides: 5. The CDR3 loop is CASSSGTGGTYEQYV. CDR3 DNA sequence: TGTGCCAGCAGTTCTGGGACAGGGGGTACCTACGAGCAGTACGTC.

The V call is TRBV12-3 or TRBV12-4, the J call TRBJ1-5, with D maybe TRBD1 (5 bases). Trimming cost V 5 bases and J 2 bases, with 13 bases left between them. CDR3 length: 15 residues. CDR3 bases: TGTGCCAGCAGTAACCAGGGCCCTGGCAATCAGCCCCAGCATTTT. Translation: CASSNQGPGNQPQHF.

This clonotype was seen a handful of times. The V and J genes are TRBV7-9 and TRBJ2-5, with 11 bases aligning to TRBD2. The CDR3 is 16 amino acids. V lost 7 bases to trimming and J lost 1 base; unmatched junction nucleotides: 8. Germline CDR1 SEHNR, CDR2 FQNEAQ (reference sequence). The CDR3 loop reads CASTLPGTSGQETQYF. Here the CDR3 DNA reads TGTGCCAGCACCCTACCCGGGACTAGCGGCCAAGAGACCCAGTACTTC.

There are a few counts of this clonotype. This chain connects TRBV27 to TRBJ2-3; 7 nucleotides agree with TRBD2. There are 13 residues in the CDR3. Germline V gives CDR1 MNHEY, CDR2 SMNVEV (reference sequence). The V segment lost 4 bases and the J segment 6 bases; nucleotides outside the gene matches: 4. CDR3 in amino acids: CASSSGTKDTQYF. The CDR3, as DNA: TGTGCCAGCAGTTCCGGGACTAAGGATACGCAGTATTTT.

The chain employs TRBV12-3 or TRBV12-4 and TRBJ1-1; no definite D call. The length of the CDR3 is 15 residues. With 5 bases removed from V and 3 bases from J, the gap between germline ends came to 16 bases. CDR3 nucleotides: TGTGCCAGCAGTGTGCCGGGAGCTGTGCACACTGAAGCTTTCTTT. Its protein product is CASSVPGAVHTEAFF.

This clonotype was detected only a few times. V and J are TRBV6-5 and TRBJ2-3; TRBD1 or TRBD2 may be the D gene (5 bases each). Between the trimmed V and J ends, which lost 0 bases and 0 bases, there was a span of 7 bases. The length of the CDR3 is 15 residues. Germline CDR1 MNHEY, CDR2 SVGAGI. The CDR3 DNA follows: TGTGCCAGCAGTTACTCGGGGGTTAGCACAGATACGCAGTATTTT. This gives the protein CASSYSGVSTDTQYF.

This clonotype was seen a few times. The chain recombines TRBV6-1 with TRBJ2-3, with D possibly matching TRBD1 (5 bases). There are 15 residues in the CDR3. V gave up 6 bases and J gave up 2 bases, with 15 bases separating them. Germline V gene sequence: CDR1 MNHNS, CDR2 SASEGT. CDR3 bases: TGTGCCAGCAGCAGAGTAGGGGTATTCACAGATACGCAGTATTTT. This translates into CASSRVGVFTDTQYF.

CDR3 coding DNA: TGTGCCAGCAGTTACATCGGACAGGGGCGTCAGCCCCAGCATTTT. It translates to CASSYIGQGRQPQHF. The chain employs TRBV6-6 and TRBJ1-5, with TRBD1 matching over 9 bases. With 2 bases clipped from V and 6 bases from J, the junction kept 5 bases outside the gene matches. The CDR3 runs 15 residues. Germline V gene sequence: CDR1 MNHNY, CDR2 SVGAGI (reference sequence).

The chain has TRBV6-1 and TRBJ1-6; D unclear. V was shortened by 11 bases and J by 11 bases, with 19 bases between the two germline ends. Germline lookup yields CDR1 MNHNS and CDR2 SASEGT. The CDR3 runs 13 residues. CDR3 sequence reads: CAGAGQAGTPLHF. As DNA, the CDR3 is TGTGCCGGAGCAGGCCAGGCTGGTACACCCCTCCACTTT.

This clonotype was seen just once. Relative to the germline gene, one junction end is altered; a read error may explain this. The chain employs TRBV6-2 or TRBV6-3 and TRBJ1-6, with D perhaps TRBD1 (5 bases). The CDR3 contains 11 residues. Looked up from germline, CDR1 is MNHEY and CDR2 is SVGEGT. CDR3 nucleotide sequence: TGTGCCACCCAGGGTGATTCACCCATCCACTTT. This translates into CATQGDSPIHF.

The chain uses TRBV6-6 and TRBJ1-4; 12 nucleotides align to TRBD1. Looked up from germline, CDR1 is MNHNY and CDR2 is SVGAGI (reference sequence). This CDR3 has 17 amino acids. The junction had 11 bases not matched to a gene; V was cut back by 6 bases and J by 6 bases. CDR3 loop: CASRKGQGARSDEKLFF. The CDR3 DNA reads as TGTGCCAGCAGGAAGGGACAGGGGGCTAGATCTGATGAAAAACTGTTTTTT.

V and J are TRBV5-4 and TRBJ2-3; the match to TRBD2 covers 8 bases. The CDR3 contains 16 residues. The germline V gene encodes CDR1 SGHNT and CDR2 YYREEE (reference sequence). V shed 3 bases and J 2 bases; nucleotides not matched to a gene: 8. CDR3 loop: CASSSPGLETTDTQYF. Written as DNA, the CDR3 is TGTGCCAGCAGCTCGCCGGGACTAGAGACCACAGATACGCAGTATTTT.

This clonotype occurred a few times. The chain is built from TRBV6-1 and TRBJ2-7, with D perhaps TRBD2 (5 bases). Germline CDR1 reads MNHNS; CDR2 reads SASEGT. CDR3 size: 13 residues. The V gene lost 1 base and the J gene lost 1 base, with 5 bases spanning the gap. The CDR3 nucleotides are TGTGCCAGCAGTGAAGGGAGGTCCTACGAGCAGTACGTC. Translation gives CASSEGRSYEQYV.

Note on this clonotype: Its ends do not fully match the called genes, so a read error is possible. The DNA of the CDR3 is TGTGTCAGCAGCTTGGTCCAGTCCGCCCAAGAGACCCAGTACTTC. This gives the protein CVSSLVQSAQETQYF. The chain carries TRBV5-6 and TRBJ2-5; unclear D gene. The CDR3 runs to 15 residues. Germline assignment: CDR1 SGHDT and CDR2 YYEEEE.

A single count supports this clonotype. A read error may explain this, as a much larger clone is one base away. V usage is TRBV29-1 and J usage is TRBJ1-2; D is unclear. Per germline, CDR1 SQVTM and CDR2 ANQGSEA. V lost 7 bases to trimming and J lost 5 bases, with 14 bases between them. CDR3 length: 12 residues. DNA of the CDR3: TGCAGCGCCGGAGACGGTAATTATGGCTACACCTTC. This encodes CSAGDGNYGYTF.

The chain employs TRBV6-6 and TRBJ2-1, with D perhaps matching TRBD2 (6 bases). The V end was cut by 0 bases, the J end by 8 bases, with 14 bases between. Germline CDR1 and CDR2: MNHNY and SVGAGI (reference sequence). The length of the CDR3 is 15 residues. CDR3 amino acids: CASSYSAGRGDEQFF. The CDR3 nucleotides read TGTGCCAGCAGTTACTCTGCGGGAAGGGGTGATGAGCAGTTCTTC.

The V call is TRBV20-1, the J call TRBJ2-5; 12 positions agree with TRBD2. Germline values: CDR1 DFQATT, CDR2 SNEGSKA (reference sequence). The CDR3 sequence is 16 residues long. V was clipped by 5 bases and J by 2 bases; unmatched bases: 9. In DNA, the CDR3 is TGCAGTGCTCGAGGACTAGCGGGACGTAGGCAAGAGACCCAGTACTTC. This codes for CSARGLAGRRQETQYF.

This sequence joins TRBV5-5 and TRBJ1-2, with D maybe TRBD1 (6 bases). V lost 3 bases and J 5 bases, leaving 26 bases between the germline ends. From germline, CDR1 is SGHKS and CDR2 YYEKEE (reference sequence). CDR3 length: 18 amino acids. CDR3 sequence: CASSSSFRSPGERYGYTF. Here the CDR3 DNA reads TGTGCCAGCAGCTCTTCCTTTCGTAGCCCAGGGGAGCGGTATGGCTACACCTTC.

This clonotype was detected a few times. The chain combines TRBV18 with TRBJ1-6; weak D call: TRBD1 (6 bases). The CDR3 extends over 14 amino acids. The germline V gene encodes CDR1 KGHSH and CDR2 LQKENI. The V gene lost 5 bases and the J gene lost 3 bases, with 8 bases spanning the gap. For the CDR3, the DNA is TGTGCCAGCTCAGCGGACAGCTATAATTCACCCCTCCACTTT. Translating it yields CASSADSYNSPLHF.

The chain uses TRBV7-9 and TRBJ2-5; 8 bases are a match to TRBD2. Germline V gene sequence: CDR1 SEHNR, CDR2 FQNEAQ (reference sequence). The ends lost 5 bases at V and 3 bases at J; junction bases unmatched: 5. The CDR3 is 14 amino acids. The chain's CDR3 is CASSGEREKETQYF. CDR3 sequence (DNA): TGTGCCAGCAGCGGAGAGCGGGAGAAAGAGACCCAGTACTTC.

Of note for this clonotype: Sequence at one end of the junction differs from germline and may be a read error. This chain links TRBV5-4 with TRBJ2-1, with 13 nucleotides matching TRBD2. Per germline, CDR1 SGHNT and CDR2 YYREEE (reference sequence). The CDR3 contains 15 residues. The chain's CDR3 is CASSIGLAGESEQFF. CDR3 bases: TGCGCCAGCAGCATAGGACTAGCGGGAGAAAGTGAGCAGTTCTTC.

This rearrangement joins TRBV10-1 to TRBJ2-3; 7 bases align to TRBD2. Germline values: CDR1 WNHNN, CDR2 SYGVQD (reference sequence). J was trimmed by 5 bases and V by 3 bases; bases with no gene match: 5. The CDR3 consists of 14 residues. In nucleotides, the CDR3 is TGCGCCAGCAGTGATGTGATAGCGGGAGATACGCAGTATTTT. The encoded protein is CASSDVIAGDTQYF.